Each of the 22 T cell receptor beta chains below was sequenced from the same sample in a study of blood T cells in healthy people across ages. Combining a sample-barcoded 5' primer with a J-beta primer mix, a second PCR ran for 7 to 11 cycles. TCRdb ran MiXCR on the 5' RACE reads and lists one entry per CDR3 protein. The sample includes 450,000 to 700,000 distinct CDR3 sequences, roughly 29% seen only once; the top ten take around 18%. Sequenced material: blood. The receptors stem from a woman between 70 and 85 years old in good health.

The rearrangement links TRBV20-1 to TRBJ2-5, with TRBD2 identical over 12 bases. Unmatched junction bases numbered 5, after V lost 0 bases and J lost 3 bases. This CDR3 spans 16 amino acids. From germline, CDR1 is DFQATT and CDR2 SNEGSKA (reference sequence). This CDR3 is CSARDLAGGDEETQYF. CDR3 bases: TGCAGTGCTAGAGATCTAGCGGGGGGGGATGAAGAGACCCAGTACTTC.

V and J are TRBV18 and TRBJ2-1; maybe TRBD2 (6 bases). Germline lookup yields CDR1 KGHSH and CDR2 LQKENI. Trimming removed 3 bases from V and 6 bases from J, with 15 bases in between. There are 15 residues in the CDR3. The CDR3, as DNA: TGTGCCAGCTCACCCTCCTATTCCGGGGGCAATGAGCAGTTCTTC. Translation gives CASSPSYSGGNEQFF.

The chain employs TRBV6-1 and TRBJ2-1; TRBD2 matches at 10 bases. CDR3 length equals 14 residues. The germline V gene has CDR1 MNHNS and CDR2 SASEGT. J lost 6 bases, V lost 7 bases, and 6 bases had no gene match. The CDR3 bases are TGTGCCAGCACAGAGCGGGGGGGGGTCAATGAGCAGTTCTTC. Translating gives CASTERGGVNEQFF.

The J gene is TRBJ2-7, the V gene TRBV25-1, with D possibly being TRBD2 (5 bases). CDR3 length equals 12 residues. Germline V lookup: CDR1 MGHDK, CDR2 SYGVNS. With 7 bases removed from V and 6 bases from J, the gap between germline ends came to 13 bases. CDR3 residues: CASKTGNGEQYF. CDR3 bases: TGTGCCAGCAAGACGGGGAACGGCGAGCAGTACTTC.

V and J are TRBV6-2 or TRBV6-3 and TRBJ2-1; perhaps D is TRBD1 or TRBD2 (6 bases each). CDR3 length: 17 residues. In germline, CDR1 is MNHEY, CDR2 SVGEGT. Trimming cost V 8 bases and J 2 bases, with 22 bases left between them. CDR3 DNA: TGTGCCAGCGCGAAGAACTCGGGGGCAGGGCCCTACAATGAGCAGTTCTTC. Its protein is CASAKNSGAGPYNEQFF.

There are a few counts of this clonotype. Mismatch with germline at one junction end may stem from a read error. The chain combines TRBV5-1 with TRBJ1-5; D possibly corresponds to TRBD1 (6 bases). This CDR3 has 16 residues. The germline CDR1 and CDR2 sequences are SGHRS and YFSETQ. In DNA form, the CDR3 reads TGCGCCAGCAGCTCCAGGACAGACGCTAGCAATCAGCCCCGGCATTTT. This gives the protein CASSSRTDASNQPRHF.

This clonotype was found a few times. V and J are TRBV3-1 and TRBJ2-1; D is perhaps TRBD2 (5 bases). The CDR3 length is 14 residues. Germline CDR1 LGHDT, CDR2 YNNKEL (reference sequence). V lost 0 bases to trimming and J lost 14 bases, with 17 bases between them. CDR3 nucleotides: TGTGCCAGCAGCCAAGATGTCGGGGTCCCCGGGGAGTTCTTC. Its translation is CASSQDVGVPGEFF.

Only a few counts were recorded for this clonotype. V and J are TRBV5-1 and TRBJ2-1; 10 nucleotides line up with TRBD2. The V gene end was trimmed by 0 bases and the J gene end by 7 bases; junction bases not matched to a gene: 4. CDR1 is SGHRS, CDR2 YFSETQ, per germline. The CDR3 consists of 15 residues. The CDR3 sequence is CASSLASGGVNEQFF. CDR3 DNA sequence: TGCGCCAGCAGCTTGGCTAGCGGGGGTGTTAATGAGCAGTTCTTC.

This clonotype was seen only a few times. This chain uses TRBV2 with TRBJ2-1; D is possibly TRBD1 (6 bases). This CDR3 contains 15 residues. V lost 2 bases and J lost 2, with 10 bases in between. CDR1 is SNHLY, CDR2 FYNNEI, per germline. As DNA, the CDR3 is TGTGCCAGCAGTGAATCCCCAGGGGCCTACAATGAGCAGTTCTTC. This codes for CASSESPGAYNEQFF.

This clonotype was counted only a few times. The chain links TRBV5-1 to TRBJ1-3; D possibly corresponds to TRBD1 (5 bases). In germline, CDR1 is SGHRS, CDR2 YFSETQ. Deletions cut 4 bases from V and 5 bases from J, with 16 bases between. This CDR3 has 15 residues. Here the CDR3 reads CASSQDGTSRNTIYF. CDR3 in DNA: TGCGCCAGCAGCCAGGACGGGACTTCTAGAAACACCATATATTTT. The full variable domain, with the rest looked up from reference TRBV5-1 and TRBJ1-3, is KAGVTQTPRYLIKTRGQQVTLSCSPISGHRSVSWYQQTPGQGLQFLFEYFSETQRNKGNFPGRFSGRQFSNSRSEMNVSTLELGDSALYLCASSQDGTSRNTIYFGEGSWLTVV.

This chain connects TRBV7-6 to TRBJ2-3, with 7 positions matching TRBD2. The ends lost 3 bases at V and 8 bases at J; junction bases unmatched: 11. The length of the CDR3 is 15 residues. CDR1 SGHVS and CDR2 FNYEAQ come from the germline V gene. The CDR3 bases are TGTGCCAGCAGCTTGGCCCCCCCTGGGGGGGGTACGCAGTATTTT. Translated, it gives CASSLAPPGGGTQYF.

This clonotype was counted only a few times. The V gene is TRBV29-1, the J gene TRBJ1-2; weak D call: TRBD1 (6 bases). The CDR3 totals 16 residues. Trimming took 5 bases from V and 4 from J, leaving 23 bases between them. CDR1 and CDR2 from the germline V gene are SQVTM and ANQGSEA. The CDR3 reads CSVLPRGEGSSYGYTF. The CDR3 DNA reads TGCAGCGTTTTGCCCAGGGGAGAAGGCTCTAGCTATGGCTACACCTTC. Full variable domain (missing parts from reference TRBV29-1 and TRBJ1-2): SAVISQKPSRDICQRGTSLTIQCQVDSQVTMMFWYRQQPGQSLTLIATANQGSEATYESGFVIDKFPISRPNLTFSTLTVSNMSPEDSSIYLCSVLPRGEGSSYGYTFGSGTRLTVV.

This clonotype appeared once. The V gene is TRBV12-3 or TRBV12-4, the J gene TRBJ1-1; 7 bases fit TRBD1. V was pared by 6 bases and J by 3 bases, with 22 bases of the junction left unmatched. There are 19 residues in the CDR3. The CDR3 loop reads CASRSPRLGPLTGDTEAFF. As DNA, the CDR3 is TGTGCCAGCAGATCACCAAGGTTGGGGCCCTTAACAGGGGACACTGAAGCTTTCTTT.

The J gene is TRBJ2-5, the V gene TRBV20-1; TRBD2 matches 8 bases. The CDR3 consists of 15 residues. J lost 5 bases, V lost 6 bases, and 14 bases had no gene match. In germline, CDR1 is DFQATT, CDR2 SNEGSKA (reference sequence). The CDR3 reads CSATTSSGVGETQYF. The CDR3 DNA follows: TGCAGTGCCACCACGAGTAGCGGGGTGGGGGAGACCCAGTACTTC.

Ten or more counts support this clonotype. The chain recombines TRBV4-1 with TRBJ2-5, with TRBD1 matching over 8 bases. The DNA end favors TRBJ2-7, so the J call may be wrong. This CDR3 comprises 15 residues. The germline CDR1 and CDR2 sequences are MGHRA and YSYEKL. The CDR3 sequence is CASSHAGTGTYEQYF. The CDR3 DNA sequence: TGCGCCAGCAGCCACGCCGGGACAGGCACCTACGAGCAGTACTTC.

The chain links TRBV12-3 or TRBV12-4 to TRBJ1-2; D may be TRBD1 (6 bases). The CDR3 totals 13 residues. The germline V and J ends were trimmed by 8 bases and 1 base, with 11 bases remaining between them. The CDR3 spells CASRRGDNYGYTF. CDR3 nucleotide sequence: TGTGCCAGCCGCAGGGGCGATAACTATGGCTACACCTTC.

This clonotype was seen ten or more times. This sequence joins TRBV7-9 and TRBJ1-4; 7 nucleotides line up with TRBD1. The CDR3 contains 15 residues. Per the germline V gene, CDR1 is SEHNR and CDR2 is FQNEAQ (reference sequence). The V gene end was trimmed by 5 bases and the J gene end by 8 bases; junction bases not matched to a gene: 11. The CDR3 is CASSTQGGADEKLFF. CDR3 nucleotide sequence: TGTGCCAGCAGCACTCAGGGGGGCGCAGACGAAAAACTGTTTTTT.

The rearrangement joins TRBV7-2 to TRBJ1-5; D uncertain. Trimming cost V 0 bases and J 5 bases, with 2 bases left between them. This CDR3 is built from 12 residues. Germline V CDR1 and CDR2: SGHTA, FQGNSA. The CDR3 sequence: CASSLAHQPQHF. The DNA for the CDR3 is TGTGCCAGCAGCTTAGCGCATCAGCCCCAGCATTTT.

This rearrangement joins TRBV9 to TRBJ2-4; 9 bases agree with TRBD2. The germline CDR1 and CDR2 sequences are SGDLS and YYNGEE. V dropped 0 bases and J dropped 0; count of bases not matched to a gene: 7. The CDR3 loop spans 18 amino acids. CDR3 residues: CASSVGGSGGQAKNIQYF. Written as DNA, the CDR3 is TGTGCCAGCAGCGTAGGAGGGAGCGGGGGGCAAGCCAAAAACATTCAGTACTTC.

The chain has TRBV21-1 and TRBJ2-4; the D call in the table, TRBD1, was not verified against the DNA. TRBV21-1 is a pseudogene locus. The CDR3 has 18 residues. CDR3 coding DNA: TGTGCCAGCAGCAAAGGATCCCTCACCCCGCCGGGCAAAAACATTCAGTACTTC. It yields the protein CASSKGSLTPPGKNIQYF.

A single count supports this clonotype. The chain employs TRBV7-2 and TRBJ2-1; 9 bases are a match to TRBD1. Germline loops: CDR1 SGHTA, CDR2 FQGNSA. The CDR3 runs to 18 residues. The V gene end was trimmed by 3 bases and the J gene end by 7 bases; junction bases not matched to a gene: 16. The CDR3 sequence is CASSFQQGARIRRNEQFF. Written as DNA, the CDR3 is TGTGCCAGCAGCTTTCAACAGGGGGCGAGGATAAGAAGGAATGAGCAGTTCTTC.

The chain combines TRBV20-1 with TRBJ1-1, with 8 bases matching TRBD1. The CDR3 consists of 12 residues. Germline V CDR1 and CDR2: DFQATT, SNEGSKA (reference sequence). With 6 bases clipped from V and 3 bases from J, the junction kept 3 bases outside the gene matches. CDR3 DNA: TGCAGTGCGGACAGGGTTGACACTGAAGCTTTCTTT. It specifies CSADRVDTEAFF.